Listed below are T cell receptor beta chains from one sample, sequenced in a study of T cell responses to AZD1222 COVID-19 vaccine. The method was immunoSEQ multiplex PCR; TCRdb's version includes in-frame clones alone and lacks a portion of them. Among about 110,000 clones listed, approximately 94% were seen once. Sequenced here: peripheral blood, sampled 28 days after the second AZD1222 dose. The receptor source for this set is an adult who received the AZD1222 COVID-19 vaccine. The CDR3 runs from the conserved cysteine through the conserved F or W. Fields, in order: J gene, V gene, clone size, D gene, CDR3 DNA, CDR3 protein. The D gene is left open where the match is weak. For some rows the clone size is stated as once, few or many, or as a class when expanded; others skip it.

TRBJ2-4,TRBV29-1,NA,NA,TGCAGCGTTGAAAAGCCGTATGTAGACATTCAGTACTTC,CSVEKPYVDIQYF
TRBJ2-7,TRBV2,NA,NA,TGTGCCAGCAGTAGGACGGGAAGCTCCTACGAGCAGTACTTC,CASSRTGSSYEQYF
TRBJ2-3,TRBV7-9,NA,TRBD2,TGTGCCAGCAGCACCACCAGACTAGCCACCGAATCAGAGGGTGGAGATACGCAGTATTTT,CASSTTRLATESEGGDTQYF
TRBJ2-3,TRBV9,once,TRBD1,TGTGCCAGCAGCGTAGGACAGGGGCACACAGATACGCAGTATTTT,CASSVGQGHTDTQYF
TRBJ2-1,TRBV5-1,NA,NA,TGCGCCAGCAGCTTGCAGGGGACGCCCTACAATGAGCAGTTCTTC,CASSLQGTPYNEQFF
TRBJ1-2,TRBV27,NA,TRBD1,TGTGCCAGCAGTACGCGGACAGGGCGCTACACCTTC,CASSTRTGRYTF
TRBJ1-1,TRBV7-9,NA,NA,TGTGCCAGCAGCTTACAGCCACTGGGGACGCAGGGGACTGAAGCTTTCTTT,CASSLQPLGTQGTEAFF
TRBJ1-5,TRBV18,NA,NA,TGTGCCAGCTCGTCGGACGGCCTAGGGGGGCCCCAGCATTTT,CASSSDGLGGPQHF
TRBJ1-1,TRBV2,once,NA,TGTGCCAGCAGTGAGGACGTGACGTCTGAAATGAACACTGAAGCTTTCTTT,CASSEDVTSEMNTEAFF
TRBJ1-6,TRBV12-3/TRBV12-4,NA,NA,TGTGCCAGCAGTCCACAGGGTTATTCACCCCTCCACTTT,CASSPQGYSPLHF
TRBJ1-1,TRBV7-8,NA,NA,TGTGCCAGCAGCTTAAAGACAGCGCGAGAAGGGGCTTTCTTT,CASSLKTAREGAFF
TRBJ2-1,TRBV19,NA,NA,TGTGCCAGTAGTGGAACCCCAGGTAGGACCTACAATGAGCAGTTCTTC,CASSGTPGRTYNEQFF
TRBJ2-7,TRBV27,NA,TRBD1,TGTGCCAGCTCCACGGACAGGGCTTACGAGCAGTACTTC,CASSTDRAYEQYF
TRBJ1-4,TRBV30,NA,NA,TGTGCCTGGAGTGCGCCACGGAGTAATGAAAAACTGTTTTTT,CAWSAPRSNEKLFF
TRBJ1-2,TRBV10-3,NA,NA,TGTGCCATCCAACCCCTACAGAACTATGGCTACACCTTC,CAIQPLQNYGYTF
TRBJ2-7,TRBV21-1,NA,NA,TGTGCCAGCAGCAGACGTCTGACATTTAGGGAGCAGTACTTC,CASSRRLTFREQYF
TRBJ1-4,TRBV11-2,NA,NA,TGTGCCAGCAGCCAAGCGGGCGTGTACGCCGCAACTAATGAAAAACTGTTTTTT,CASSQAGVYAATNEKLFF
TRBJ2-7,TRBV9,NA,NA,TGTGCCAGCGGGCGGGTCCTCTACGAGCAGTACTTC,CASGRVLYEQYF
TRBJ2-5,TRBV7-2,NA,NA,TGTGCCAGCAGCTTAGACAGCGATTTTAAACTCTCGGAAGAGACCCAGTACTTC,CASSLDSDFKLSEETQYF
TRBJ2-7,TRBV27,NA,NA,TGTGCCAGCAGTTTAATCGGCGGATCCTACGAGCAGTACTTC,CASSLIGGSYEQYF
TRBJ2-7,TRBV27,NA,TRBD1,TGTGCCAGCACGAGGACAGGGGGCAGCCACGAGCAGTACTTC,CASTRTGGSHEQYF
TRBJ2-2,TRBV4-1,NA,NA,TGCGCCAGCAGTTCCCTCGGGACTGAGTTAGTCGGGGAGCTGTTTTTT,CASSSLGTELVGELFF
TRBJ1-3,TRBV5-1,NA,TRBD1,TGCGCCAGCAGCCCACCCGGGACAGCCGGAAACACCATATATTTT,CASSPPGTAGNTIYF
TRBJ1-4,TRBV6-5,NA,TRBD1,TGTGCCAGCAGGACCTCGACAGGGGGTGTTGAAAAACTGTTTTTT,CASRTSTGGVEKLFF
TRBJ1-1,TRBV4-2,NA,TRBD1,TGTGCCAGCAGCAGCAGGGACAGGGATATCCCTGAAGCTTTCTTT,CASSSRDRDIPEAFF
TRBJ2-7,TRBV4-2,NA,NA,TGTGCCAGCAGCCAAGTCTTGTCTTACTACGAGCAGTACTTC,CASSQVLSYYEQYF
TRBJ1-1,TRBV6-5,few,NA,TGTGCCAGCAGTTTACAAGTAAACATGAACACTGAAGCTTTCTTT,CASSLQVNMNTEAFF
TRBJ1-5,TRBV2,NA,NA,TGTGCCAGCAGTGAGAGGGGTTTCAGTCAGCCCCAGCATTTT,CASSERGFSQPQHF
TRBJ1-1,TRBV7-2,NA,TRBD1,TGTGCCAGCAGCTTCCGGACAGGGAAGACTGAAGCTTTCTTT,CASSFRTGKTEAFF
TRBJ2-3,TRBV5-1,NA,NA,TGCGCCAGCAGCTTGGACTCGGGTAGCTCCACAGATACGCAGTATTTT,CASSLDSGSSTDTQYF
TRBJ2-7,TRBV3-1/TRBV3-2,NA,NA,TGTGCCAGCAGCTCTTTAATGGACGGATCCTACGAGCAGTACTTC,CASSSLMDGSYEQYF
TRBJ1-2,TRBV5-4,NA,NA,TGTGCCAGCAGCTTGGCCTGGGGATCCGGCTACACCTTC,CASSLAWGSGYTF
TRBJ2-7,TRBV2,NA,TRBD1,TGTGCCTGCACTGACAGGGGGAGTTACGAGCAGTACTTC,CACTDRGSYEQYF
TRBJ2-3,TRBV11-2,NA,TRBD2,TGTGCCAGCAGCTTAGCTCTAGGACTAGTAGGGGCAGATACGCAGTATTTT,CASSLALGLVGADTQYF
TRBJ1-1,TRBV5-5,NA,NA,TGTGCCAGCAGCTTGAGTCCGCAGGCGTATATGAACACTGAAGCTTTCTTT,CASSLSPQAYMNTEAFF
TRBJ2-4,TRBV29-1,NA,NA,TGCAGCGTTGAACCGGCAGGCGACATTCAGTACTTC,CSVEPAGDIQYF
TRBJ2-5,TRBV5-1,once,NA,TGCGCCAGCAGTTACCAAGAGACCCAGTACTTC,CASSYQETQYF
TRBJ2-7,TRBV11-2,once,TRBD1,TGTGCCAGCAGCCGCCCCGGGACAGGGAGCGAGCAGTACTTC,CASSRPGTGSEQYF
TRBJ1-2,TRBV30,NA,NA,TGTGCCTGGACAGGGTTCCATGGCTACACCTTC,CAWTGFHGYTF
TRBJ1-1,TRBV30,NA,NA,TGTGCCTGGAGTGACCCGACTTTGGGTGGGCCTGAAGCTTTCTTT,CAWSDPTLGGPEAFF
TRBJ1-5,TRBV6-5,NA,NA,TGTGCCAGCGGCGGGGTGGGATATAGCAATCAGCCCCAGCATTTT,CASGGVGYSNQPQHF
TRBJ2-5,TRBV3-1/TRBV3-2,NA,TRBD2,TGTGCCAGCAGCCACCCCCGGAGCGGGGGGGGTGGGGAGACCCAGTACTTC,CASSHPRSGGGGETQYF
TRBJ2-3,TRBV2,once,NA,TGTGCCACCCGGACCTATACTAGCACAGATACGCAGTATTTT,CATRTYTSTDTQYF
TRBJ2-1,TRBV29-1,NA,NA,TGCAGCGGCGAGAGGGAAGAGCAGTTCTTC,CSGEREEQFF
TRBJ1-2,TRBV19,NA,NA,TGTGCCAGTAGTATCAGCAACAACTATGGCTACACCTTC,CASSISNNYGYTF
TRBJ1-5,TRBV21-1,NA,NA,TGTGCCAGCAGCAGTCAGGGACAGGGTCAGCCCCAGCATTTT,CASSSQGQGQPQHF
TRBJ2-5,TRBV11-2,NA,NA,TGTGCCAGCAGCTTTCTTCGGGCGAACCAAGAGACCCAGTACTTC,CASSFLRANQETQYF
TRBJ2-1,TRBV4-1,NA,TRBD2,TGCGCCAGCAGCCAAACTCTCCTAGCGGGATACAATGAGCAGTTCTTC,CASSQTLLAGYNEQFF
TRBJ1-2,TRBV14,NA,NA,TGTGCCAGCAGCCCAACAACAGGGTATGGCTACACCTTC,CASSPTTGYGYTF
TRBJ1-1,TRBV7-6,NA,NA,TGTGCCAGCAGCCTAGGAGACAGGTCGGGCACTGAAGCTTTCTTT,CASSLGDRSGTEAFF
TRBJ2-2,TRBV18,NA,NA,TGTGCCAGCTCACTGGTGGTGGGCAACACCGGGGAGCTGTTTTTT,CASSLVVGNTGELFF